This TCR beta chain was recorded in a study of breast tumors, draining lymph nodes, adjacent tissues. General study points: Compared with lymph nodes, tumors were less diverse; compared with nontumor tissue, more. Data only fit, rather than demonstrated, lymph node origin of most tumor T cells. Luminal-like breast cancer showed significantly higher tumor–nontumor repertoire similarity than basal-like.

MiXCR was run by TCRdb on the multiplex PCR reads, yielding one entry per CDR3 protein. This sample carries about 20,000 distinct CDR3 sequences, less than 35% of them seen once, and the ten largest clones take 11%. The CDR3 runs 12 residues. V was cut by 7 bases and J by 5 bases, with 11 bases left in between. Germline V gives CDR1 MNHNS, CDR2 SASEGT. On this clonotype itself: What it recognizes is unknown. This may be a read error: a much more frequent sequence differs by one nucleotide.

This chain uses TRBV6-1 with TRBJ2-5; tentatively, D is TRBD2 (5 bases). The receptor comes from a female donor with breast cancer. Some clones in this sample may be carry-over from other donors' samples. The specimen sequenced was breast tumor tissue. In DNA form, the CDR3 reads TGTGCCAGCATGACTACCGGGGAGACCCAGTACTTC. Translation gives CASMTTGETQYF.